This TCR beta chain was profiled in a study of cytomegalovirus exposure and HLA in healthy donors. In the PCR, 60 Vbeta and 13 Jbeta primers were used. Using immunoSEQ multiplex PCR, the repertoire was profiled, and TCRdb retains in-frame clones only, with some absent. The top ten clones hold roughly 1.9% of a sample with approximately 170,000 clones, roughly 79% of them seen once. The source is a woman aged 25 to 39 in good health and CMV-seropositive. Sequenced: PBMCs.

The CDR3: CASSPSTSGAPYEQYF. CDR3 nucleotides: TGTGCCAGCAGCCCTTCGACTAGCGGGGCACCCTACGAGCAGTACTTC. The chain employs TRBV5-4 and TRBJ2-7; 11 positions agree with TRBD2. The CDR3 loop spans 16 amino acids. From germline, CDR1 is SGHNT and CDR2 YYREEE (reference sequence). The J segment lost 2 bases and the V segment lost 4 bases, leaving 8 bases of the junction unmatched.